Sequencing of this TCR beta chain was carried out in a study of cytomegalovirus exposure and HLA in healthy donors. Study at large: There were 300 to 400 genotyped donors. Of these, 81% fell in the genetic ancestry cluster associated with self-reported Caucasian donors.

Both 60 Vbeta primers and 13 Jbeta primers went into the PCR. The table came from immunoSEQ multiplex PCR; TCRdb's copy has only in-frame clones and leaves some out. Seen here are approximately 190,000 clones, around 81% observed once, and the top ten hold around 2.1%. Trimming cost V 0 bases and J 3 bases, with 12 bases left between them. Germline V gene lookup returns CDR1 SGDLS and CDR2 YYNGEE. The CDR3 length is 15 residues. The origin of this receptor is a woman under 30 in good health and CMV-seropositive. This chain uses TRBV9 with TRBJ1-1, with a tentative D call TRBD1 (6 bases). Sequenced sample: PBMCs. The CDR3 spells CASSVEAGVDTEAFF. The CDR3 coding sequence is TGTGCCAGCAGCGTAGAGGCAGGGGTGGACACTGAAGCTTTCTTT.